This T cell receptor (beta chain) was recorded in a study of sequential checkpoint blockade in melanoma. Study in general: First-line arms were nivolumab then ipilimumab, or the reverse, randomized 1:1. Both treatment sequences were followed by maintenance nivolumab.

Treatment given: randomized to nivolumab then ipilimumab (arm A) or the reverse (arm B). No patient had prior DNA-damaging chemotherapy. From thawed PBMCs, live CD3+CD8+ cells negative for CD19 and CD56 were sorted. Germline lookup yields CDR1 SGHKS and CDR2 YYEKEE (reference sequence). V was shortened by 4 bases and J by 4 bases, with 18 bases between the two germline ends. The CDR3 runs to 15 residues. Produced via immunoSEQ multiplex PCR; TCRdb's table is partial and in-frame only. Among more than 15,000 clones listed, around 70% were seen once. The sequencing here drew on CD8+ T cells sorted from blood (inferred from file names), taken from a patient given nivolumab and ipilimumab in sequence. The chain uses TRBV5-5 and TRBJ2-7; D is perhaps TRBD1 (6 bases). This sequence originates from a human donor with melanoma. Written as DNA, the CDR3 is TGTGCCAGCAGCCACCACAGGGACCCCAAATACGAGCAGTACTTC. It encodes CASSHHRDPKYEQYF.